This T cell receptor beta chain was profiled in a study of OX40 agonist ivuxolimab in advanced cancers. Exclusion applied to patients with autoimmune disease history or systemic immunosuppression. Between the trimmed V and J ends, which lost 6 bases and 3 bases, there was a span of 17 bases. Germline V gene sequence: CDR1 LNHDA, CDR2 SQIVND (reference sequence). CDR3 size: 16 residues. Only a few counts were recorded for this clone. Its specificity is unknown. The data were produced by immunoSEQ multiplex PCR, yet TCRdb's version contains in-frame clones alone and is incomplete. The sample holds approximately 60,000 clones, 77% seen once. Study conclusions and caveats: Low normalized T-cell clonal expansion was additionally recorded for some nonresponders.

This chain uses TRBV19 with TRBJ1-4; maybe TRBD1 (5 bases). The clonotype originates from an adult with an advanced solid tumor such as melanoma, head and neck, liver or kidney cancer. The material was CD4+ or CD8+ T cells sorted from blood, obtained in a trial of the OX40 agonist ivuxolimab. DNA of the CDR3: TGTGCCAGTAGCTTTCTCACCGGGACGGCTAATGAAAAACTGTTTTTT. Translation gives CASSFLTGTANEKLFF.